The clone carrying this T cell receptor (beta chain) was observed a handful of times. Looked up from germline, CDR1 is MNHEY and CDR2 is SMNVEV (reference sequence). This CDR3 has 12 residues. V lost 6 bases and J lost 0, with 6 bases in between. The data derive from a study of beta chain features in type 1 diabetes. Every isolated RNA sample was fully reverse transcribed, so sequencing captured expressed TCRB transcripts. Only in-frame clones appear in the TCRdb table, and some are missing; sequencing was by immunoSEQ multiplex PCR. The sample carries some 150,000 clones, 9% to 10% recorded once. The specimen was central memory CD4+ T cells from blood. The sequence came from a woman in her thirties or forties in good health. The chain recombines TRBV27 with TRBJ2-7; D unclear. CDR3 bases: TGTGCCAGCAGCCAAAACTCCTACGAGCAGTACTTC. It encodes CASSQNSYEQYF.